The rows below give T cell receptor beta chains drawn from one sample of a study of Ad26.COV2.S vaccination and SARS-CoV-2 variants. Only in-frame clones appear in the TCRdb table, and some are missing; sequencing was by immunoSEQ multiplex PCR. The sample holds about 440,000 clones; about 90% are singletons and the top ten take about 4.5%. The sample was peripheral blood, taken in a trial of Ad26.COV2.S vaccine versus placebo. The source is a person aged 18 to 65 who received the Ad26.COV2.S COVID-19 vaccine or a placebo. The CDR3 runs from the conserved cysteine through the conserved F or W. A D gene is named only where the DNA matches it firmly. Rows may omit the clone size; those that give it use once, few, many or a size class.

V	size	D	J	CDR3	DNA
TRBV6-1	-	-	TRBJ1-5	CASSEWGAGSNQPQHF	TGTGCCAGCAGTGAATGGGGGGCGGGAAGCAATCAGCCCCAGCATTTT
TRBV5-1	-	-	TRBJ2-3	CASSTGTIFPDTQYF	TGCGCCAGCAGCACCGGGACAATATTTCCAGATACGCAGTATTTT
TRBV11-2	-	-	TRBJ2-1	CASQPPGAGYNEQFF	TGTGCCAGCCAGCCCCCTGGGGCGGGATACAATGAGCAGTTCTTC
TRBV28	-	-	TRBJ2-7	CASSFASVLFYEQYF	TGTGCCAGCAGTTTTGCTAGCGTGTTATTTTACGAGCAGTACTTC
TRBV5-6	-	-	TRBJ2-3	CASSSVGGVTDTQYF	TGTGCCAGCAGCAGCGTCGGTGGGGTAACAGATACGCAGTATTTT
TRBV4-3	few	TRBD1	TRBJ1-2	CASSQDTGVANYGYTF	TGCGCCAGCAGCCAAGATACAGGGGTGGCTAACTATGGCTACACCTTC
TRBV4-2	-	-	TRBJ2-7	CASSPSRDYEQYF	TGTGCCAGCAGCCCTTCGCGGGACTACGAGCAGTACTTC
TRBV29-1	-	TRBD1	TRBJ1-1	CSVQPLGQGRNTEAFF	TGCAGCGTCCAACCTCTAGGACAGGGAAGAAACACTGAAGCTTTCTTT
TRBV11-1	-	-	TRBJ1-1	CASSTDGNTEAFF	TGTGCCAGCAGCACCGACGGAAACACTGAAGCTTTCTTT
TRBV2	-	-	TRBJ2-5	CASSESARVGETQYF	TGTGCCAGCAGTGAAAGTGCTCGGGTTGGAGAGACCCAGTACTTC
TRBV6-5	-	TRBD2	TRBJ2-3	CASSSRLAESTDTQYF	TGTGCCAGCAGTTCGAGACTAGCAGAGAGCACAGATACGCAGTATTTT
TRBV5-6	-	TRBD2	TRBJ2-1	CASSQGTSGNNEQFF	TGTGCCAGCAGCCAAGGGACTAGCGGCAACAATGAGCAGTTCTTC
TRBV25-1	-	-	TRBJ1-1	CASSVLGAEAFF	TGTGCCAGCAGTGTATTGGGGGCAGAAGCTTTCTTT
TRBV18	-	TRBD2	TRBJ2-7	CASSRTPGLAGVREQYF	TGTGCCAGCAGTAGGACCCCGGGACTAGCGGGAGTTCGTGAGCAGTACTTC